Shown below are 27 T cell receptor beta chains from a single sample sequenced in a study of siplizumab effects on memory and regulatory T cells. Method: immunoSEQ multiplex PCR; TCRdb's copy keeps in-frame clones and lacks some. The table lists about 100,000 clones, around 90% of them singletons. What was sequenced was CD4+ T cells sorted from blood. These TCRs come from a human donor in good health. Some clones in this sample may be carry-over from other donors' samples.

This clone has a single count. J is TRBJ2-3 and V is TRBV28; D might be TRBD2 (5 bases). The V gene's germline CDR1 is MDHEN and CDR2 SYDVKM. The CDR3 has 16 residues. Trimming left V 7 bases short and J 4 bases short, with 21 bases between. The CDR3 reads CASTPPRGKGADTQYF. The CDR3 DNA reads TGTGCCAGCACTCCCCCCCGGGGTAAGGGAGCAGATACGCAGTATTTT.

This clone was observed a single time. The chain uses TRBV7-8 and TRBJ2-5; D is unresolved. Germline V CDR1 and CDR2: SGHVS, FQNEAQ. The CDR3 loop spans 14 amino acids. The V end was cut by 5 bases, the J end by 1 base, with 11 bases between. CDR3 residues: CASSPALVQETQYF. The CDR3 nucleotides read TGTGCCAGCAGCCCCGCTCTCGTCCAAGAGACCCAGTACTTC.

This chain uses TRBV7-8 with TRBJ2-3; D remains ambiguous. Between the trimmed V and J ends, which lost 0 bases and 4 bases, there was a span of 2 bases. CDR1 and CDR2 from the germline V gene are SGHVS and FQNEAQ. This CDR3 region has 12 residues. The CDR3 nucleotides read TGTGCCAGCAGCTTAGCCCCAGATACGCAGTATTTT. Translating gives CASSLAPDTQYF.

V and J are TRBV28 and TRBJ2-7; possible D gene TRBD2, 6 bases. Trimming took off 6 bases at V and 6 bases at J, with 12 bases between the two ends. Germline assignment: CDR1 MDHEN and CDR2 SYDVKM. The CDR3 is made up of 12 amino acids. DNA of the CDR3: TGTGCCAGCAGGGTACTAGCCGGCGAGCAGTACTTC. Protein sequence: CASRVLAGEQYF.

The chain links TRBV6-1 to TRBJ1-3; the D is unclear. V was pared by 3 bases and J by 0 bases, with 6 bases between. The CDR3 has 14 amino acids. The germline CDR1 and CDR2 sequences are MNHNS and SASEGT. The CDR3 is CASSEPGSGNTIYF. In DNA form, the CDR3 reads TGTGCCAGCAGTGAGCCGGGCTCTGGAAACACCATATATTTT.

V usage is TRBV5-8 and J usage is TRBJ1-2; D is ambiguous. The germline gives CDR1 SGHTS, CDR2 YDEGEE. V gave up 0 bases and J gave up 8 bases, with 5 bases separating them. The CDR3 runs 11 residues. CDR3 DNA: TGTGCCAGCAGCTTGGGTGTAGGCTACACCTTC. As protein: CASSLGVGYTF.

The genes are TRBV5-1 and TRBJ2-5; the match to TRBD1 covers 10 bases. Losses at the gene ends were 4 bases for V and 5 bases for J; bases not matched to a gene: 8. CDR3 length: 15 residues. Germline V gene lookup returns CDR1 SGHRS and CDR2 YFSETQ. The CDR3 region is CASSPGTGVTETQYF. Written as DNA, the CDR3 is TGCGCCAGCAGCCCCGGGACAGGGGTTACGGAGACCCAGTACTTC.

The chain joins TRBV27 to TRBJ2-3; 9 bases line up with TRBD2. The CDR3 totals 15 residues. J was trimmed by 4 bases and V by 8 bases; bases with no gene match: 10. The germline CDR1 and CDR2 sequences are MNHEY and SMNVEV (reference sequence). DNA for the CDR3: TGTGCCAGCGGCACAGGGCGCGGGAGGGCAGATACGCAGTATTTT. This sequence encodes CASGTGRGRADTQYF.

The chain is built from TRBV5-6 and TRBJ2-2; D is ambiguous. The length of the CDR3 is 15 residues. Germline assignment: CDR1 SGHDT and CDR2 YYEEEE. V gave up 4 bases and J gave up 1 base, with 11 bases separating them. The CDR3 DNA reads TGTGCCAGCAGCCCCGTCGACCAGAACACCGGGGAGCTGTTTTTT. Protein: CASSPVDQNTGELFF.

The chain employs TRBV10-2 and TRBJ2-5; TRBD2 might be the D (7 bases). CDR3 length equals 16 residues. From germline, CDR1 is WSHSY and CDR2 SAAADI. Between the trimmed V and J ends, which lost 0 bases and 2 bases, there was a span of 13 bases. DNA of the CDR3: TGCGCCAGCAGTGAGTCGAAAGGGGGGGGTCAAGAGACCCAGTACTTC. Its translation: CASSESKGGGQETQYF.

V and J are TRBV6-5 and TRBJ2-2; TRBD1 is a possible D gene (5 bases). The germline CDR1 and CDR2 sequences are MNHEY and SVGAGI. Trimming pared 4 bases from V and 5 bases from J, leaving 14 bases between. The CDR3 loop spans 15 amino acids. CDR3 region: CASSSQGGGTGELFF. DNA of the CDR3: TGTGCCAGCAGTTCGCAGGGTGGTGGGACCGGGGAGCTGTTTTTT.

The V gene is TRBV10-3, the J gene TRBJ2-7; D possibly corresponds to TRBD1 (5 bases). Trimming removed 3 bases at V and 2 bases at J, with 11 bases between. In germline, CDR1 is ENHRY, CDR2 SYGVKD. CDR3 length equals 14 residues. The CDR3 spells CAISERQGPYEQYF. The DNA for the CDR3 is TGTGCCATCAGTGAACGGCAGGGCCCCTACGAGCAGTACTTC.

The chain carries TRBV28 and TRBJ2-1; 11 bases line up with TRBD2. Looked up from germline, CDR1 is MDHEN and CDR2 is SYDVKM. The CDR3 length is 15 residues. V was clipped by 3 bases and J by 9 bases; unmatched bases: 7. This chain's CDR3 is CASSFTSGRVVEQFF. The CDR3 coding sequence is TGTGCCAGCAGTTTCACTAGCGGGAGAGTCGTTGAGCAGTTCTTC. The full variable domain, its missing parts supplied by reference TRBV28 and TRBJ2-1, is DVKVTQSSRYLVKRTGEKVFLECVQDMDHENMFWYRQDPGLGLRLIYFSYDVKMKEKGDIPEGYSVSREKKERFSLILESASTNQTSMYLCASSFTSGRVVEQFFGPGTRLTVL.

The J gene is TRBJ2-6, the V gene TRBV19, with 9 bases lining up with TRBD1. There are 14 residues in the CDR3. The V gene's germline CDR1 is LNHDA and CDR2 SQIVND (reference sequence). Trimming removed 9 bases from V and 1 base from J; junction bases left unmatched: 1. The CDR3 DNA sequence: TGTGCCAGCGGGACAGGGTCTGGGGCCAACGTCCTGACTTTC. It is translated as CASGTGSGANVLTF.

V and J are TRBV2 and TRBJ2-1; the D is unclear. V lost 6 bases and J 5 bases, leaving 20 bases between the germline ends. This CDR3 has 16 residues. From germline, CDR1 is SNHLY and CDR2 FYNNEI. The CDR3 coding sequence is TGTGCCAGCAGCCCCAGTGCGGCCTTGACGAACAATGAGCAGTTCTTC. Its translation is CASSPSAALTNNEQFF.

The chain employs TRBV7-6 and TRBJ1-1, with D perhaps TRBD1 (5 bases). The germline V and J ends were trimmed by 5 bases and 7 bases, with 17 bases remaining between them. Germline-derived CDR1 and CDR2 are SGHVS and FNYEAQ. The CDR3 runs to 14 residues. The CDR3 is CASSRVDSKDEAFF. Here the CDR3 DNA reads TGTGCCAGCAGCCGCGTTGACAGTAAAGATGAAGCTTTCTTT.

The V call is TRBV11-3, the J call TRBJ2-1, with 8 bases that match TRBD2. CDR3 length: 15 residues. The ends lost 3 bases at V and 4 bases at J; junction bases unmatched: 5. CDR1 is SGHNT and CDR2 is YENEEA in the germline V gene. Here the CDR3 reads CASSFSGTRYNEQFF. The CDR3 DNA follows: TGTGCCAGCAGCTTCTCCGGGACTAGATACAATGAGCAGTTCTTC.

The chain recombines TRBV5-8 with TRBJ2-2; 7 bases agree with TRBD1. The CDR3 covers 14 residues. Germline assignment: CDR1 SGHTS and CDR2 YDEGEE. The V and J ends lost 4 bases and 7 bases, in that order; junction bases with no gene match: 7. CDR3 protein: CASSQITGVGELFF. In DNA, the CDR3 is TGTGCCAGCAGCCAGATAACAGGGGTCGGGGAGCTGTTTTTT.

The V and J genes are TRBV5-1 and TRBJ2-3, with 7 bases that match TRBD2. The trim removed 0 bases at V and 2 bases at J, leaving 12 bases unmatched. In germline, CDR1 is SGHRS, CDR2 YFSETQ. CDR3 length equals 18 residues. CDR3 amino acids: CASSLARLAARTTDTQYF. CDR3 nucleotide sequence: TGCGCCAGCAGCTTGGCCAGGCTAGCGGCCCGAACCACAGATACGCAGTATTTT.

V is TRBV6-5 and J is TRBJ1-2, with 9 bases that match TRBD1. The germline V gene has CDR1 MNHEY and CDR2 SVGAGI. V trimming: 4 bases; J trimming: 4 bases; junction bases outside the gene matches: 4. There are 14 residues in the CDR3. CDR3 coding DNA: TGTGCCAGCAGTTTGGGACAGGGAGGCTATGGCTACACCTTC. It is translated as CASSLGQGGYGYTF.

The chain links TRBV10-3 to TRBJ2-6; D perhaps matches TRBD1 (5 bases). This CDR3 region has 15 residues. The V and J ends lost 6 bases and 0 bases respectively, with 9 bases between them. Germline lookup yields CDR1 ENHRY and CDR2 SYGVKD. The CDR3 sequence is CAIRQDNSGANVLTF. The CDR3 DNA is TGTGCCATCAGACAGGACAACTCTGGGGCCAACGTCCTGACTTTC.

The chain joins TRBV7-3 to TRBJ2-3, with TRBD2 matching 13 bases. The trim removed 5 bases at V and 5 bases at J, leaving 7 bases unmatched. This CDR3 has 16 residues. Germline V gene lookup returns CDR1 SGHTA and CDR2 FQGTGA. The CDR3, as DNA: TGTGCCAGCAGCCAGGTGGGGACTAGCGGGATAGATACGCAGTATTTT. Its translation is CASSQVGTSGIDTQYF.

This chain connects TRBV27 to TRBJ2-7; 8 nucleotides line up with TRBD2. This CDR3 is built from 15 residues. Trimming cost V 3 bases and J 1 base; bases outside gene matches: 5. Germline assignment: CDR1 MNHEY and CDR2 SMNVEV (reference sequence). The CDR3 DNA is TGTGCCAGCAGTTTTTTACGGGAGGGATCCTACGAGCAGTACTTC. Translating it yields CASSFLREGSYEQYF.

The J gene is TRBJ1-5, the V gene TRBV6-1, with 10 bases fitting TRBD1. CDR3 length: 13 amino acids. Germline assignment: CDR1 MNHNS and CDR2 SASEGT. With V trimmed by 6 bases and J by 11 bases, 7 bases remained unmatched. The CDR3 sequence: CASSGQGVSAQHF. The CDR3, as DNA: TGTGCCAGCAGCGGACAGGGGGTAAGTGCCCAGCATTTT.

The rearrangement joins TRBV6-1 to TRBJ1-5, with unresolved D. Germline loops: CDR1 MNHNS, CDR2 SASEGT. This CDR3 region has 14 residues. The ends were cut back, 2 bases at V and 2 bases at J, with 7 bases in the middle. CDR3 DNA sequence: TGTGCCAGCAGTGAATTTCGGGGCAATCAGCCCCAGCATTTT. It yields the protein CASSEFRGNQPQHF.

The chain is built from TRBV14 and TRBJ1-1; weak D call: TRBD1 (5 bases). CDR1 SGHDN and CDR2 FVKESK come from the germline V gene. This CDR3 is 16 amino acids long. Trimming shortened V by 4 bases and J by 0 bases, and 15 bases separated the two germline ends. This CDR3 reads CASSPGHRALNTEAFF. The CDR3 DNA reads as TGTGCCAGCAGCCCAGGACACCGGGCCCTGAACACTGAAGCTTTCTTT.

CDR3 DNA sequence: TGTGCCAGCAGCCAAATGGGACGAGGATCACCAGATACGCAGTATTTT. Its translation is CASSQMGRGSPDTQYF. The rearrangement links TRBV4-2 to TRBJ2-3; D may correspond to TRBD1 or TRBD2 (5 bases each). Germline CDR1 and CDR2: LGHNA and YNFKEQ. This CDR3 contains 16 residues. V lost 2 bases to trimming and J lost 4 bases, with 16 bases between them.